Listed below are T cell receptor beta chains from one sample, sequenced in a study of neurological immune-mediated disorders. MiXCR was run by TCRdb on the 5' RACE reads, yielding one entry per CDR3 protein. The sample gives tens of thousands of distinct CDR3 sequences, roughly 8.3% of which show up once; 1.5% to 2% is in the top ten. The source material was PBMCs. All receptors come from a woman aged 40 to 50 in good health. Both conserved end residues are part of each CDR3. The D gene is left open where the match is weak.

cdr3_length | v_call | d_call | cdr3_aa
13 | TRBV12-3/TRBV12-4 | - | CASSPDSHNEQFF
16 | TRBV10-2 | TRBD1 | CASRVAGTGGRNTIYF
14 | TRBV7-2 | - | CASRPRHTSLEQYF
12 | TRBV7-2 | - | CASSLYNQPQHF
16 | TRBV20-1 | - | CSARDPRRGGLDTQYF
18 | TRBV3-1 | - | CASSQERDTVWYQETQYF
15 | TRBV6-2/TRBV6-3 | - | CASTQRVAGANVLTF
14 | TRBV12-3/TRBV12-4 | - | CASSRMGAGPEAFF
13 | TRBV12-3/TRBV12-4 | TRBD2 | CASRPSGDVEQFF
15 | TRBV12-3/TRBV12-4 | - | CASSSPGFMNTEAFF
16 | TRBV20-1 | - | CSARNTDDYSNQPQHF
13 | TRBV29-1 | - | CSVEDGGAYEQYF
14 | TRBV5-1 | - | CASSLQEYDNEQFF
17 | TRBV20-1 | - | CSARDPLGERGLDTQYF
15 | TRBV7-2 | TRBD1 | CASSDRGPNTGELFF
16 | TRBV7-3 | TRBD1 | CASSLRPSGTGNEQYF
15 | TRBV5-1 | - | CASSLALGNTGELFF
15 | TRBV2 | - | CASSPLLTGNQPQHF
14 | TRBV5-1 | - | CASSLSTEPYEQYF
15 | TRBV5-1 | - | CASSLGDTGYGELFF
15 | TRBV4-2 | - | CASSQDRRGYNEQFF
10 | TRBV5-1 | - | CASRYYERYF
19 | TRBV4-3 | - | CASSHQPVGVLLAKNIQYF
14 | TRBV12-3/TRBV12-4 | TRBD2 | CASSLGTSGRSQFF
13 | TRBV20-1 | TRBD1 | CSARGQGFYEQYF
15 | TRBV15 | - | CATSRDRAGSDTQYF
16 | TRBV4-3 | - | CASSQDLREITGELFF
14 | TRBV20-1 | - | CSAMHARAATEAFF
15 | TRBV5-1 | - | CASSRSQRRTDTQYF
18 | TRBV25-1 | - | CASSDYRHSIFPNTEAFF
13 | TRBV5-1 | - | CASSTNSENTIYF
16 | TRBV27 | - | CASSRSGVGSGNTIYF
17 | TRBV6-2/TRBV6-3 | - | CASRDGQGKAGDQPQHF
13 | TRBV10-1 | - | CASSEKNTGELFF
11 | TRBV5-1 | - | CASSRHNEQFF
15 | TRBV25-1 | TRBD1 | CASWVRGPGANVLTF
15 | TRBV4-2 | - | CASSQDLRGSYEQYF
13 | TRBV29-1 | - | CSVEGGKLYGYTF
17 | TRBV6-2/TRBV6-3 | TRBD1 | CASSPDRGLRGNQPQHF
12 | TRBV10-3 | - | CAISVGNTEAFF